This T cell receptor (beta chain) was recovered during a study of T cell changes during pregnancy in multiple sclerosis. Assay: immunoSEQ multiplex PCR; the TCRdb copy retains only in-frame clones and omits some. Of 95,000 to 100,000 clones in the sample, about 91% were seen once. This clone was seen a few times. The input for sequencing was peripheral blood, taken after pregnancy. This clonotype originated in a female donor in good health, enrolled as a control in a pregnancy study.

The CDR3 reads CASGLSQLGGEQYF. The CDR3 DNA reads as TGTGCCAGCGGACTGAGCCAACTCGGGGGTGAGCAGTACTTC. This sequence joins TRBV6-1 and TRBJ2-7; D is perhaps TRBD2 (6 bases). The CDR3 length is 14 residues. Germline V CDR1 and CDR2: MNHNS, SASEGT. V dropped 8 bases and J dropped 7 bases, with 21 bases sitting between them.